The rows below give T cell receptor beta chains drawn from one sample of a study of OX40 agonist ivuxolimab in advanced cancers. Sequenced by immunoSEQ multiplex PCR; TCRdb stores in-frame clones only, minus some. This sample carries around 12,000 clones, around 78% of them seen once, and the ten largest clones take less than 20%. This material consisted of CD4+ or CD8+ T cells sorted from blood, taken in a trial of the OX40 agonist ivuxolimab. The receptors here all came from an adult with an advanced solid tumor such as melanoma, head and neck, liver or kidney cancer. Each CDR3 is given with its conserved first and last residue. D genes are given only for firm matches. For some rows the clone size is stated as once, few or many, or as a class when expanded; others skip it.

d_gene: .; abundance: .; v_gene: TRBV4-1; j_gene: TRBJ2-5; CDR3nt: TGCGCCAGCAGCCCCCCCGGTAGGAAGGAGACCCAGTACTTC; CDR3aa: CASSPPGRKETQYF
d_gene: TRBD2; abundance: .; v_gene: TRBV7-6; j_gene: TRBJ2-2; CDR3nt: TGTGCCAGCAGCCCAGCGGGGAACACGAACACCGGGGAGCTGTTTTTT; CDR3aa: CASSPAGNTNTGELFF
d_gene: .; abundance: .; v_gene: TRBV7-9; j_gene: TRBJ2-2; CDR3nt: TGTGCCAGCTTTTATCAGGGGCCTTTGAACACCGGGGAGCTGTTTTTT; CDR3aa: CASFYQGPLNTGELFF
d_gene: .; abundance: .; v_gene: TRBV2; j_gene: TRBJ2-2; CDR3nt: TGTGCCAGCAGTGATACAGGACTCACCGGGGAGCTGTTTTTT; CDR3aa: CASSDTGLTGELFF
d_gene: TRBD1; abundance: .; v_gene: TRBV29-1; j_gene: TRBJ2-3; CDR3nt: TGCAGCGTTGAGACAGGGGGCGGGAGGTCGGAGGAGGATACGCAGTATTTT; CDR3aa: CSVETGGGRSEEDTQYF
d_gene: .; abundance: .; v_gene: TRBV10-3; j_gene: TRBJ2-3; CDR3nt: TGTGCCATCAGTGATCGAAGAGATACGCAGTATTTT; CDR3aa: CAISDRRDTQYF
d_gene: .; abundance: .; v_gene: TRBV4-1; j_gene: TRBJ2-5; CDR3nt: TGCGCCAGCAGCCAAGATTTCCCCATGACTAGGTACCAAGAGACCCAGTACTTC; CDR3aa: CASSQDFPMTRYQETQYF
d_gene: TRBD1; abundance: .; v_gene: TRBV30; j_gene: TRBJ1-4; CDR3nt: TGTGCCTGGAGTACCGGGACAGTTGAAAAACTGTTTTTT; CDR3aa: CAWSTGTVEKLFF
d_gene: .; abundance: .; v_gene: TRBV7-9; j_gene: TRBJ2-2; CDR3nt: TGTGCCAGCAGCCCGAGACACAGGGTCCCCACCGGGGAGCTGTTTTTT; CDR3aa: CASSPRHRVPTGELFF
d_gene: TRBD2; abundance: .; v_gene: TRBV7-6; j_gene: TRBJ2-5; CDR3nt: TGTGCCAGCAGCCCAAAACCGGGGGGGCGGGAGACCCAGTACTTC; CDR3aa: CASSPKPGGRETQYF
d_gene: .; abundance: medium-sized; v_gene: TRBV19; j_gene: TRBJ1-6; CDR3nt: TGTGCCAGTAGTATAGGGGGGTCACCCCTCCACTTT; CDR3aa: CASSIGGSPLHF
d_gene: .; abundance: .; v_gene: TRBV7-9; j_gene: TRBJ2-2; CDR3nt: TGTGCCAGCAGCTTAGAACAAGGGCTCACCGGGGAGCTGTTTTTT; CDR3aa: CASSLEQGLTGELFF
d_gene: TRBD1; abundance: .; v_gene: TRBV9; j_gene: TRBJ1-1; CDR3nt: TGTGCCAGCAGCGAGGGGCGGGACAGGGGTTTGGGAACTGAAGCTTTCTTT; CDR3aa: CASSEGRDRGLGTEAFF
d_gene: .; abundance: .; v_gene: TRBV11-2; j_gene: TRBJ1-1; CDR3nt: TGTGCCAGCAGCCCTCCCGGACAGATGAACACTGAAGCTTTCTTT; CDR3aa: CASSPPGQMNTEAFF
d_gene: TRBD1; abundance: .; v_gene: TRBV6-1; j_gene: TRBJ1-5; CDR3nt: TGTGCCAGCAGACCCAGACAGGGGGGACATCAGCCCCAGCATTTT; CDR3aa: CASRPRQGGHQPQHF
d_gene: .; abundance: .; v_gene: TRBV14; j_gene: TRBJ2-7; CDR3nt: TGTGCCAGCAGCTCCCGGTGGGGGGACAGCAACGACGATAGCTCCTACGAGCAGTACTTC; CDR3aa: CASSSRWGDSNDDSSYEQYF
d_gene: .; abundance: .; v_gene: TRBV12-2; j_gene: TRBJ1-3; CDR3nt: TGTGCAAGTTTCCCGTCCGGGGGACTGAACTCTGGAAACACCATATATTTT; CDR3aa: CASFPSGGLNSGNTIYF
d_gene: .; abundance: .; v_gene: TRBV25-1; j_gene: TRBJ1-4; CDR3nt: TGTGCCAGCAGTGAGGCTTGGGGGTGGGAAAAACTGTTTTTT; CDR3aa: CASSEAWGWEKLFF
d_gene: .; abundance: few; v_gene: TRBV30; j_gene: TRBJ1-4; CDR3nt: TGTGCCTGGGGGAATGAAAAACTGTTTTTT; CDR3aa: CAWGNEKLFF
d_gene: .; abundance: .; v_gene: TRBV5-6; j_gene: TRBJ2-7; CDR3nt: TGTGCCAGCAGCCCAACCTGGACGGTTTTTTCAGCCAACTACGAGCAGTACTTC; CDR3aa: CASSPTWTVFSANYEQYF
d_gene: .; abundance: .; v_gene: TRBV11-2; j_gene: TRBJ2-7; CDR3nt: TGTGCCAGCGGTTTCGAGAGAATCCAGCAGTACTTC; CDR3aa: CASGFERIQQYF
d_gene: .; abundance: .; v_gene: TRBV6-6; j_gene: TRBJ1-5; CDR3nt: TGTGCCAGCAGTCCCGAGTCTGGGGCCGTTCAGCCCCAGCATTTT; CDR3aa: CASSPESGAVQPQHF
d_gene: .; abundance: .; v_gene: TRBV7-6; j_gene: TRBJ2-7; CDR3nt: TGTGCCAGCAGCCCACAGGGTAACGAGCAGTACTTC; CDR3aa: CASSPQGNEQYF